Detailed here is one TCR beta chain. Its antigen is as yet unknown. PCR used 60 Vbeta primers and 13 Jbeta primers. The method was immunoSEQ multiplex PCR; TCRdb's version includes in-frame clones alone and lacks a portion of them. Of around 55,000 clones listed, roughly 71% are singletons. This entry is derived from a study of cytomegalovirus exposure and HLA in healthy donors. Healthy individuals who donated bone marrow served as the donors. General study findings and limits: The majority of CMV-associated TCR beta chains were reported as apparently HLA-restricted in a later analysis. Across donors, presence/absence analyses took sequencing depth to be roughly uniform.

V was clipped by 6 bases and J by 3 bases; unmatched bases: 14. This CDR3 region has 17 residues. Germline V lookup: CDR1 SEHNR, CDR2 FQNEAQ (reference sequence). The sequenced sample consisted of PBMCs. The sequence was obtained from a man between 40 and 49 years old in good health and CMV-seropositive. The chain links TRBV7-9 to TRBJ2-7; TRBD1 matches 10 bases. CDR3 nucleotides: TGTGCCAGCAGTTCATCCGGGACAGGGGTAATAGGCTACGAGCAGTACTTC. This encodes CASSSSGTGVIGYEQYF.